This T cell receptor (beta chain) appears in the sequencing data of a study of cytomegalovirus exposure and HLA in healthy donors (dated by TCRdb to about 2017). Turning to the overall study: An earlier analysis of some 550 of the donors reported about 250 Gb of sequence data and some 120 million unique TCR beta sequences from 150 million to 200 million T cells. Donor age, sex, ethnicity and CMV serostatus were collected together with the repertoire data. Both class I and class II loci were covered by HLA typing, at four-digit resolution. A later analysis re-examined previously published TCR beta repertoires from around 670 donors and added high-resolution HLA genotyping to investigate patterns of TCR occurrence. Using immunosequencing, the study profiled T cell repertoires from 666 subjects and related those repertoires to cytomegalovirus serostatus. Of the 300 to 400 genotyped donors, over 65% fell in the genetic ancestry cluster associated with self-reported Caucasian donors. To decide whether each TCR beta V gene segment behaved as functional or pseudogenic, an earlier analysis of approximately 590 of the donors relied on high-throughput TCR beta sequencing. In the later analysis, no new phenotypic data were used to find candidate immune exposures; instead, reliance was placed on TCR beta sequences and their occurrence across donors. The number of donors typed differed by locus, with 629-630 for A, B, C, DRB1 and DQB1, approximately 500 for DQA1, about 610 for DPA1, and over 400 for DPB1. Genome-wide SNP genotypes for about 60% of the roughly 670 donors were used in a later genetic analysis, which treated that subset as a discovery cohort. An early release that covered some 640 HLA-typed donors contained around 300 gigabases of sequencing data and about 84 million unique TCR sequences. Among about 390 genotyped donors of the cohort, an average of around 240,000 unique TCR beta nucleotide sequences were sequenced per donor, roughly 18% of them non-productive. Along with the approximately 700-subject first cohort, a separate validation cohort of roughly 110 different subjects was used. The aim of the study was to test whether cataloging public T cell receptors could identify signatures of past pathogen exposure. Because of strong linkage in the cohort, four or five DR-DQ haplotypes were treated as single units for association and clustering. All discovery cohort repertoires had been generated on a single sequencing platform. High-throughput TCR immunosequencing, statistical association of individual TCRs with disease status, and machine learning were combined to predict cytomegalovirus infection status.

Broader findings and caveats from the paper: Strong co-occurrence of HLA alleles, especially DR and DQ, made assigning TCR associations to individual alleles difficult. Sequencing depth was assumed to be roughly uniform across donors in the presence/absence analyses, though that assumption may not hold. In vitro tests confirmed that three of the cytomegalovirus-associated TCR beta chains recognize cytomegalovirus antigens. A later analysis found that HLA-associated TCR beta chains were more clonally expanded and had lower generation probabilities than equally common non-associated chains. Immune exposure information for the cohort was limited to CMV serostatus. The study gave a list of 150 to 200 TCR beta chains associated with cytomegalovirus. An earlier analysis of 587 of the donors showed that most TCR beta V segments appeared in productive rearrangements either about 87% or about 30% of the time, which broadly matched IMGT annotations. HLA typing was unavailable for some donors at each locus, so association tests used only the typed subset. V-gene and J-gene trimming of TCR beta chains was associated with a missense DCLRE1C variant in a later genetic analysis, and the association was replicated in an independent cohort. While some public TCRs were present in many individuals, most TCR sequences turned up only very rarely across donors. According to a later genetic analysis, donors in an Asian-associated ancestry cluster had fewer N-insertions in productive TCRs than the approximately 690-donor mean. A later analysis reported that several top co-occurrence clusters appeared linked to parvovirus B19, influenza, CMV and Epstein-Barr virus. Because counts were too low, about 18 rarely observed V segments, including chromosome 9 orphons, were excluded from the earlier analysis of under 650 of the donors. According to the authors, the approach could potentially be generalized to other disease states and immunological phenotypes. Linkage disequilibrium might explain the correlated functional status among segregating V segments, but an unknown experimental factor could not be ruled out. Specific HLA alleles were associated with some 15,000 TCR beta sequences at a false discovery rate of 0.05 in a later analysis. A group of highly shared sequence variants was considered likely to be a technical artifact of the sequencing pipeline. Most CMV-associated TCR beta chains appeared to be HLA-restricted in a later analysis, and the HLA associations seemed to be driven largely by CMV exposure. A later analysis found that TCR association rates varied across HLA loci, with DRB1 alleles showing the most associated TCRs and HLA-C alleles the fewest. A further reported finding was that TCR beta sequences accurately predicted the HLA-A and HLA-B alleles for most subjects in the first cohort. This cohort had only TCR beta chains sequenced, and the lack of alpha or paired-chain data limited which features could be detected. The classifier was reported to diagnose cytomegalovirus status with high specificity and sensitivity in both the original cohort and the validation cohort.

In total, roughly 670 healthy bone marrow donors made up the cohort. At the time of sampling, all cohort members were nominally healthy, though unrecorded immune exposures were likely present. The donor was CMV seropositive and belonged to the group of 250 to 300 seropositive cohort members. Every donor gave a peripheral blood sample, and the peripheral blood mononuclear cells from that sample were used for TCR beta sequencing. Genomic DNA was extracted from the blood cell samples with the Qiagen DNeasy Blood Extraction Kit. Receptors were amplified or captured by the immunoSEQ multiplex PCR assay. A mixture of 60 forward primers for TCR Vbeta segments and 13 reverse primers for TCR Jbeta segments was used in the multiplex PCR. Amplification of the CDR3 region of rearranged TCR beta genes was performed with a multiplex PCR assay on genomic DNA. On the Illumina HiSeq System, the amplified TCR beta libraries were sequenced as 87-base-pair reads. Processing in the source paper ran as follows. A later analysis tallied 75 million to 95 million unique TCR beta chains across the 650 to 750 repertoires, and approximately 12 million of those chains were shared by two or more donors. To remove PCR and sequencing errors, raw reads were error-corrected and collapsed into unique sequences using a nearest-neighbor algorithm that merged closely related sequences. V, D and J gene segments were assigned by aligning CDR3 sequences to IMGT reference sequences. For a sequence to be retained, a match of at least six nucleotides was required to both a V gene segment and a J gene segment. A rearrangement counted as productive if the CDR3 had no stop codons and remained in frame with V and J, and every other rearrangement counted as non-productive. CDR3 was defined according to IMGT convention as the region running from the second conserved V-encoded cysteine to the conserved J-encoded phenylalanine. The earlier analysis of about 590 of the donors excluded sequences that lacked an unambiguous match to a single V gene segment. An earlier analysis of several hundred of the donors called V segments functional above 56.7% productive rearrangements and segregating when the between-donor standard deviation exceeded 5%. A statistical classification framework was built for diagnosing cytomegalovirus status from the catalog of TCR beta chain sequences. In a later analysis, TCR nucleotide sequences were compared against IMGT/GENE-DB human TR gene sequences so that V and J genes could be assigned. Using the TCRdist pipeline, a later analysis assigned CDR3 sequences along with most-parsimonious VDJ recombination scenarios. In a later analysis, each TCR beta chain was defined by its CDR3 amino acid sequence together with its V-gene family, and reads lacking a unique V-gene family were excluded. As a way to deal with suspected cross-contamination and a sequencing artifact, a later analysis dropped nearly 600 nucleotide sequences that were highly shared and had low generation probability. In a later analysis, a clonal expansion index for each public chain was calculated from normalized within-repertoire ranks of inferred template counts. In a later analysis, generation probabilities were computed with a VDJ recombination model fitted to out-of-frame rearrangements, and the resulting probabilities were checked against IGoR. In a later analysis, TCR-TCR, TCR-HLA and TCR-CMV co-occurrence was scored with hypergeometric tests, and a repertoire-size bias correction was applied to TCR pairs. False discovery rates were estimated in a later analysis by permuting HLA or CMV assignments 20 times. In a later analysis, co-occurring TCRs were grouped using DBSCAN, and TCRdist sequence similarity was added for clustering within HLA-allele-positive subsets. Co-occurrence clustering excluded repertoires with fewer than 30,000 or more than 120,000 public chains, plus five with anomalous nucleotide sharing. Sourced from immuneACCESS, this table was stored by TCRdb with only in-frame sequences that have V and J called. A share of the clones is absent; for the studies checked, an unresolved V gene accounts for under half, and the remainder has no known explanation. V, J and clone size are taken as reported in that table, and D and trimming were inferred from the DNA itself. Within this sample are about 230,000 clones, with around 80% of them counted one time only. Roughly 2.5% of the sample is taken by the ten largest.

Comments on this clone: It has no known antigen specificity. Base-call qualities are not available, and no considerably larger clone is one nucleotide away.

The sample was PBMCs. The receptor comes from a woman aged 55-70 years in good health and CMV-seropositive.

The CDR3 is CASTSGGVYNEQFF. In nucleotides, the sequence is TGTGCCAGCACCAGCGGGGGGGTTTACAATGAGCAGTTCTTC. Recombination joined TRBV6-1 with TRBJ2-1; the central 10 bases match TRBD2. Sequences MNHNS (CDR1) and SASEGT (CDR2) are obtained from the germline V gene. The cysteine opens and the phenylalanine closes a CDR3 of 14 amino acids. The only DNA kept is the CDR3, 42 bases in frame from the first base. V lost 7 bases and J lost 4 bases, and the count of bases not matched to a germline gene is 4.